This section outlines one T cell receptor (beta chain) sequence together with its context. The sample comes from a study of blood T cell repertoires in COVID-19. Study overall: The cDNA or gDNA used as material had been derived from T cells, B-cell-depleted T cells, or PBMCs.

Authors' processing steps: Quantification of nucleated cells was approximated via reference gene primer amplification. Measured with immunoSEQ multiplex PCR; TCRdb has only the in-frame clones, and not every one. That table gives V, J and clone size, and the DNA gave D and trimming. The data contain hundreds of thousands of clones, approximately 90% of them seen just once; the ten biggest clones take up about 6%. The V end lost 0 bases, the J end lost 0 bases, and 10 bases lay between the germline ends. This CDR3 contains 16 residues. CDR1 and CDR2 (germline): SGDLS, YYNGEE. What was sequenced was peripheral blood. This chain joins TRBV9 and TRBJ2-1; TRBD2 might be the D (6 bases). The clonotype originates from a man older than 75 with acute or convalescent COVID-19. CDR3 sequence reads: CASSVGLAFSYNEQFF. DNA for the CDR3: TGTGCCAGCAGCGTAGGTCTAGCGTTCTCCTACAATGAGCAGTTCTTC.